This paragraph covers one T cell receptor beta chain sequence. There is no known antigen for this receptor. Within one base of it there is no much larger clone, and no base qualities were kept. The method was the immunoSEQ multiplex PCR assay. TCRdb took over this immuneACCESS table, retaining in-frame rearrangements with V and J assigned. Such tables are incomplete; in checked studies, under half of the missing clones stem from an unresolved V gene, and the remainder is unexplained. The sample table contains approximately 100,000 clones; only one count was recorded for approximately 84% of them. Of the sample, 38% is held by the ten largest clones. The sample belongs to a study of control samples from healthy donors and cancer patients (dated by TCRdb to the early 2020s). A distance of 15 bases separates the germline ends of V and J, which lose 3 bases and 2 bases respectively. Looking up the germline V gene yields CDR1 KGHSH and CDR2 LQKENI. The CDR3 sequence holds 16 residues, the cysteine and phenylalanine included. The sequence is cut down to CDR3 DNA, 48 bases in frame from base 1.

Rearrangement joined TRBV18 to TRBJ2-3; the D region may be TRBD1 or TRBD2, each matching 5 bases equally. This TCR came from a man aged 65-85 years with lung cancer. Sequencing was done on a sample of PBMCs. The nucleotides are TGTGCCAGCTCACCCGGGGCCCTCCACACCACAGATACGCAGTATTTT. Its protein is CASSPGALHTTDTQYF.